This TCR beta chain was documented in a study of CD8+CD57+ T cells in acquired aplastic anemia. Comments on this clonotype: Its specificity is not known.

General study points: It was found that roughly 31 CD8+ CDR3 sequences were shared between patients and controls.

Patients chosen for sequencing had shown CD8+CD57+ cell expansion by flow cytometry. Every patient presented with severe acquired aplastic anemia. Profiling of TCR beta VDJ combinations and CDR3 sequences used genomic DNA as template. TCRdb ran MiXCR on the reads and lists one entry per CDR3 protein. Of under 200,000 distinct CDR3 sequences listed, approximately 48% are singletons. Germline V gene sequence: CDR1 LNHDA, CDR2 SQIVND (reference sequence). Trimming left V 6 bases short and J 0 bases short, with 15 bases between. The CDR3 runs 16 residues. The V gene is TRBV19, the J gene TRBJ2-1, with D perhaps being TRBD1 or TRBD2 (6 bases each). The source of this sequence is a human donor with aplastic anemia. The specimen was sorted CD4+, CD8+, or CD8+CD57+ T cells (not recorded which) from PBMCs. CDR3 amino acids: CASSSRGTPSYNEQFF. CDR3 coding DNA: TGTGCCAGTAGCTCTCGGGGGACACCCTCCTACAATGAGCAGTTCTTC.